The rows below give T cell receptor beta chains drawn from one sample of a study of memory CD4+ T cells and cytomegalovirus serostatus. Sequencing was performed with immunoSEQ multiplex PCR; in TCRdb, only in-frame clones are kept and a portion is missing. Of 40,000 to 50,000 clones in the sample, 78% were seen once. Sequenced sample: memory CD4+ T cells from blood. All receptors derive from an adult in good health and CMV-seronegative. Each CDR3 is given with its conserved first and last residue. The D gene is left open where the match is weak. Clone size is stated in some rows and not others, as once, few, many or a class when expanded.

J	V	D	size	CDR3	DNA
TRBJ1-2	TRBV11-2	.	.	CASSLDGGNYGYTF	TGTGCCAGCAGCTTAGACGGCGGTAACTATGGCTACACCTTC
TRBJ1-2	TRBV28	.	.	CASRPPNRSYGYTF	TGTGCCAGCAGACCTCCAAACCGGAGCTATGGCTACACCTTC
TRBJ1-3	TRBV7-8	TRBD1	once	CASSLTGQTFGNTIYF	TGTGCCAGCAGCCTTACGGGACAGACTTTTGGAAACACCATATATTTT
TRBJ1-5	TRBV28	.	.	CASSLRLQPQHF	TGTGCCAGCAGTTTACGGCTCCAGCCCCAGCATTTT
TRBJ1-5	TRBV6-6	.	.	CASSFGEQPQHF	TGTGCCAGCAGTTTCGGGGAACAGCCCCAGCATTTT
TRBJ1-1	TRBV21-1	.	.	CASSKGQNPTEAFF	TGTGCCAGCAGCAAGGGACAGAACCCCACTGAAGCTTTCTTT
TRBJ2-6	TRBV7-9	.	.	CASNRQVSSGANVLTF	TGTGCCAGCAACCGGCAGGTCAGCTCTGGGGCCAACGTCCTGACTTTC
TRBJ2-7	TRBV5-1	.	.	CASSPGGVAYEQYF	TGCGCCAGCAGTCCAGGTGGGGTTGCCTACGAGCAGTACTTC
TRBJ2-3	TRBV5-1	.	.	CASSLGAGLTADTQYF	TGCGCCAGCAGCTTGGGTGCGGGGCTGACGGCAGATACGCAGTATTTT
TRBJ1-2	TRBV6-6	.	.	CASTTGYGYTF	TGTGCCAGCACCACGGGGTATGGCTACACCTTC
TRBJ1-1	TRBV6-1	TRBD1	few	CASRTGQNTEAFF	TGTGCCAGCCGGACAGGGCAGAACACTGAAGCTTTCTTT
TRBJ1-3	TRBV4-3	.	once	CASSLQGSGNTIYF	TGCGCCAGCAGCCTACAGGGCTCTGGAAACACCATATATTTT
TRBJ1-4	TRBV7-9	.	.	CASSSPGGLDEKLFF	TGTGCCAGCAGTTCGCCGGGGGGGCTGGATGAAAAACTGTTTTTT
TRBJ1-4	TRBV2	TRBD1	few	CASSPGTGGRNEKLFF	TGTGCCAGCAGTCCCGGGACAGGGGGGCGGAATGAAAAACTGTTTTTT
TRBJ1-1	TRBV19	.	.	CASSSQTNTEAFF	TGTGCCAGTAGTAGTCAGACGAACACTGAAGCTTTCTTT
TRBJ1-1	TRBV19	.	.	CASSTPRGGKNTEAFF	TGTGCCAGTAGTACCCCTCGAGGGGGGAAGAACACTGAAGCTTTCTTT
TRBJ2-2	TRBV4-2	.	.	CASSQEERWGSTGELFF	TGTGCCAGCAGCCAGGAGGAGCGGTGGGGGTCGACCGGGGAGCTGTTTTTT
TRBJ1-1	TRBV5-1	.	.	CASSFPGNTEAFF	TGCGCCAGCAGCTTCCCGGGGAACACTGAAGCTTTCTTT
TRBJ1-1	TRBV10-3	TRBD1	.	CAISERALGSLDRGTEAFF	TGTGCCATCAGTGAGAGGGCCCTGGGGTCCCTGGACAGGGGGACTGAAGCTTTCTTT
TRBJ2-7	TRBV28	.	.	CASSFRLGYEQYF	TGTGCCAGCAGTTTCAGGCTAGGCTACGAGCAGTACTTC
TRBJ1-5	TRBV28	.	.	CASSLVGNGQPQHF	TGTGCCAGCAGTTTAGTCGGAAATGGTCAGCCCCAGCATTTT
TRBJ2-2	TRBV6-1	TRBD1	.	CALNRDRESGELFF	TGTGCCCTCAACCGGGACAGGGAATCCGGGGAGCTGTTTTTT
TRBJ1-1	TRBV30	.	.	CAWRQYTEAFF	TGTGCCTGGCGACAGTACACTGAAGCTTTCTTT
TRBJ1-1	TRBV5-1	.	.	CASSLGQGRRTEAFF	TGCGCCAGCAGCTTGGGCCAGGGTCGACGCACTGAAGCTTTCTTT
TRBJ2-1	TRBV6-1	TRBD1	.	CAARTGGFNEQFF	TGTGCCGCCCGGACAGGGGGCTTTAATGAGCAGTTCTTC
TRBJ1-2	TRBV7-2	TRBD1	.	CASSQRTGTRVGYTF	TGTGCCAGCAGCCAACGGACAGGGACTCGGGTAGGCTACACCTTC
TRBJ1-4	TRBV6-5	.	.	CASSYSRSNEKLFF	TGTGCCAGCAGTTACTCGAGGAGTAATGAAAAACTGTTTTTT
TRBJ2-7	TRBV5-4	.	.	CASSFPASYEQYF	TGTGCCAGCAGCTTCCCAGCGAGCTACGAGCAGTACTTC
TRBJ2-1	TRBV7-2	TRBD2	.	CATRGGGAHNEQFF	TGTGCCACCCGGGGCGGGGGGGCCCACAATGAGCAGTTCTTC
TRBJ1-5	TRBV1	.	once	CTSSQDDLPGRRNPAQHF	TGCACCAGCAGCCAAGATGATTTGCCCGGACGGCGCAATCCGGCCCAGCATTTT
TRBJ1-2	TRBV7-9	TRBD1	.	CASSLQGVDGYTF	TGTGCCAGCAGCTTGCAGGGGGTGGATGGCTACACCTTC
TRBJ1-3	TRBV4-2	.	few	CASSPGTGNTIYF	TGTGCCAGCAGCCCCGGGACCGGAAACACCATATATTTT
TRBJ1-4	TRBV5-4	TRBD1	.	CASSAGTGFGKLFF	TGTGCCAGCAGCGCCGGGACAGGGTTTGGAAAACTGTTTTTT
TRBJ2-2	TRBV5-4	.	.	CASRWGNTGELFF	TGTGCCAGCAGATGGGGGAACACCGGGGAGCTGTTTTTT
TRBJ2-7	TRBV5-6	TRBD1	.	CASSIRGQGDGGYF	TGTGCCAGCAGCATCCGGGGACAGGGGGACGGAGGCTACTTC
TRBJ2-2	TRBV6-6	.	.	CASSPGVRELFF	TGTGCCAGCAGCCCAGGCGTACGGGAGCTGTTTTTT
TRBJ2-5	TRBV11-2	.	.	CASHTGPGETQYF	TGTGCCAGCCACACAGGCCCTGGGGAGACCCAGTACTTC
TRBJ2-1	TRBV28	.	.	CASTTHPSYNEQFF	TGTGCCAGCACCACTCACCCCTCCTACAATGAGCAGTTCTTC
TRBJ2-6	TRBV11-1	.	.	CASSLRGRGSGANVLTF	TGTGCCAGCAGCTTAAGGGGACGGGGCTCTGGGGCCAACGTCCTGACTTTC
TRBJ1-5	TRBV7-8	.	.	CASSSVGFQPQHF	TGTGCCAGCAGCTCCGTGGGCTTTCAGCCCCAGCATTTT
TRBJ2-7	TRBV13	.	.	CASSLGSKSSYEQYF	TGTGCCAGCAGCTTAGGGAGTAAGAGCTCCTACGAGCAGTACTTC
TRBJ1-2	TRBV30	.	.	CAWSVREETVSYTF	TGTGCCTGGAGTGTACGGGAGGAAACCGTAAGCTACACCTTC
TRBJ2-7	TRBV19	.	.	CASSVQGRYEQYF	TGTGCCAGTAGTGTTCAGGGCCGATACGAGCAGTACTTC
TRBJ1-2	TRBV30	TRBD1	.	CARDREFYGYTF	TGTGCCCGGGACAGGGAGTTCTATGGCTACACCTTC
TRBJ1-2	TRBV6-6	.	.	CASSPTGEYGYTF	TGTGCCAGCAGTCCAACGGGGGAATATGGCTACACCTTC
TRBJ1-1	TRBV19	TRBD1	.	CASSLAGQLMNTEAFF	TGTGCCAGTAGTCTCGCGGGACAGCTCATGAACACTGAAGCTTTCTTT
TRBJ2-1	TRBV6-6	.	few	CASSLTVEQFF	TGTGCCAGCAGCCTCACAGTTGAGCAGTTCTTC